The 5 T cell receptor beta chains below were found in one sample sequenced in a study of tissue T cells after allogeneic stem cell transplantation. The repertoire was sequenced with immunoSEQ multiplex PCR; TCRdb's copy has only in-frame clones and lacks some. The sample lists several thousand clones; 50% to 55% were seen once. The time point here: mouse harvest day 7 after allogeneic transplant. Mouse grafts combined 10^7 T-cell-depleted bone marrow cells with 10^6 splenic CD5+ T cells. Sequences were obtained from lymph node tissue. The receptors here all came from a female BALB/c mouse given C57BL/6 T cells with graft-versus-host disease after an allogeneic hematopoietic cell transplant.

In the case of this clone: Mouse germline and gene names are used. With the read ending 1 residue before the CDR3 end, the germline J gene is used to fill in that end. The chain is built from TRBV26 and TRBJ2-5, with D possibly being TRBD1 or TRBD2 (5 bases each). Germline CDR1 KGHPV, CDR2 FQNQEV (reference sequence). The V and J ends lost 6 bases and 0 bases respectively, with 7 bases between them. The CDR3 has 13 residues. CDR3 DNA (partial): TGTGCCAGCAGCCGGGACAACCAAGACACCCAGTAC. It is translated as CASSRDNQDTQY. The CDR3, in full, reads CASSRDNQDTQYF.

This clone was seen a handful of times. Gene names are the mouse ones. The sequence runs out 1 residue before the end of the CDR3; the remainder is reconstructed from the germline J gene. This chain links TRBV13-3 with TRBJ2-1, with a tentative D call TRBD2 (6 bases). The CDR3 runs to 15 residues. Trimming removed 6 bases at V and 0 bases at J, with 13 bases between. Per germline, CDR1 NNHDY and CDR2 SYVADS. The CDR3 bases that were read are TGTGCCAGCACCCCCGGGACTTCTAACTATGCTGAGCAGTTC. It yields the protein CASTPGTSNYAEQF. The whole CDR3 region reads CASTPGTSNYAEQFF.

Regarding this clone: Genes and germline come from the mouse. The observed sequence ends 1 residue before the CDR3 terminus, with the missing tail filled in from the germline J gene. V is TRBV19 and J is TRBJ2-4; D uncertain. Germline V gene lookup returns CDR1 FNHDT and CDR2 SITEND (reference sequence). V shed 0 bases and J shed 0 bases, with 8 bases lying between them. The CDR3 sequence is 15 residues long. The covered CDR3 bases are TGTGCCAGCAGTATAGGGCTGGTTAGTCAAAACACCTTGTAC. Amino acids: CASSIGLVSQNTLY. The whole CDR3 protein is CASSIGLVSQNTLYF.

A note on this clone: Any gene name here is a mouse gene name. From the germline J gene comes the end of the CDR3, since the read stops 1 residue before it. V and J are TRBV3 and TRBJ2-7; no clear D. The germline V and J ends were trimmed by 1 base and 0 bases, with 10 bases remaining between them. This CDR3 region has 15 residues. Germline V lookup: CDR1 SNHLY, CDR2 FYNGKV (reference sequence). CDR3 residues: CASSLGLASSYEQYF. The CDR3 bases that were read are TGTGCCAGCAGCTTAGGGCTGGCAAGCTCCTATGAACAGTAC.

Turning to this clone: Mouse gene names and germline throughout. The read halts 1 residue ahead of the CDR3 end, with the missing end drawn from the germline J gene. The V call is TRBV12-2, the J call TRBJ2-1, with 11 bases matching TRBD2. Trimming cost V 4 bases and J 7 bases; bases outside gene matches: 8. The CDR3 consists of 15 residues. CDR1 is SGHLS, CDR2 HYDKME, per germline. The CDR3 bases that were read are TGTGCCAGCTCACGAACTGGGGGGGCGCCGGCTGAGCAGTTC. Translating gives CASSRTGGAPAEQF. The whole CDR3 region reads CASSRTGGAPAEQFF.